This TCR beta chain comes out of a study of CD8+CD57+ T cells in acquired aplastic anemia. The overall study: Quantities of DNA derived from sorted CD4+ and CD8+ cells averaged approximately 3.3 ug. The study, taken as a whole, reports: The same twenty-nine CD8+ CDR3 sequences occurred in patients and in controls.

Concerning this clonotype itself: The antigen remains unidentified.

CD8+CD57+ cell expansion had been shown by flow cytometry in patients chosen for sequencing. Deletions cut 3 bases from V and 2 bases from J, with 23 bases between. CDR1 and CDR2 from the germline V gene are SGDLS and YYNGEE. CDR3 length: 19 residues. TCR beta VDJ combinations and CDR3 sequences were profiled from genomic DNA. MiXCR, run by TCRdb on the reads, gives a single entry per CDR3 protein. Of a few hundred thousand distinct CDR3 sequences listed, about a third are singletons. The chain recombines TRBV9 with TRBJ2-2; possibly TRBD1 or TRBD2 for D (5 bases each). Source material: sorted CD4+, CD8+, or CD8+CD57+ T cells (not recorded which) from PBMCs. This receptor was identified in a human donor with aplastic anemia. The CDR3 reads CASSESLFGPGTNTGELFF. Here the CDR3 DNA reads TGTGCCAGCAGCGAGTCCCTTTTCGGACCCGGGACCAACACCGGGGAGCTGTTTTTT.